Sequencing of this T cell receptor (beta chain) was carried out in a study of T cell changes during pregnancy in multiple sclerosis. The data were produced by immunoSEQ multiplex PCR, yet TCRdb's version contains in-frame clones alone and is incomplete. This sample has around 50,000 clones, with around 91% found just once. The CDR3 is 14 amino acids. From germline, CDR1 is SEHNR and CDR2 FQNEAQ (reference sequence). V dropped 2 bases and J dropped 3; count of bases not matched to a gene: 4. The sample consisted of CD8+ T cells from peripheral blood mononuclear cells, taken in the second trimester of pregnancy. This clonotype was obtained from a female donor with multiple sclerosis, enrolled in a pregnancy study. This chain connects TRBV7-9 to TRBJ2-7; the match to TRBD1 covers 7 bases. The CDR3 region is CASSLTGTVYEQYF. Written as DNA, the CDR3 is TGTGCCAGCAGCTTAACCGGGACAGTCTACGAGCAGTACTTC.